This TCR beta chain was sequenced for a study of beta chain features in type 1 diabetes. Overall study results and limits: The study found moderately but significantly shorter TCRB CDR3s in all four CD4+ subsets of Type 1 diabetes patients. It was not settled here whether HLA type affects TCRB rearrangement. More deletions and fewer insertions at VDJ junctions were seen in type 1 diabetes patients.

The CDR3 runs to 13 residues. Germline CDR1 is GTSNPN and CDR2 is SVGIG (reference sequence). Trimming took 0 bases from V and 5 from J, leaving 10 bases between them. In regard to this clone: Antigen unknown.

The whole isolated RNA underwent reverse transcription, so sequencing captured expressed TCRB transcripts. The read count averaged approximately 3.5 million across naive, central memory and regulatory T cell samples. Repertoires were generated with immunoSEQ multiplex PCR, while TCRdb's copy carries only in-frame clones and drops some. The sample yields approximately 280,000 clones, 14% to 15% seen once. The sequenced material came from naive CD4+ T cells from blood. This chain uses TRBV30 with TRBJ2-5; D gene ambiguous. This TCR derives from a man between 18 and 29 years old with type 1 diabetes. The CDR3 nucleotides are TGTGCCTGGAGTGTACGGGTTTTTGAGACCCAGTACTTC. Its translation: CAWSVRVFETQYF. Complete variable domain (other parts from reference TRBV30 and TRBJ2-5): SQTIHQWPATLVQPVGSPLSLECTVEGTSNPNLYWYRQAAGRGLQLLFYSVGIGQISSEVPQNLSASRPQDRQFILSSKKLLLSDSGFYLCAWSVRVFETQYFGPGTRLLVL.